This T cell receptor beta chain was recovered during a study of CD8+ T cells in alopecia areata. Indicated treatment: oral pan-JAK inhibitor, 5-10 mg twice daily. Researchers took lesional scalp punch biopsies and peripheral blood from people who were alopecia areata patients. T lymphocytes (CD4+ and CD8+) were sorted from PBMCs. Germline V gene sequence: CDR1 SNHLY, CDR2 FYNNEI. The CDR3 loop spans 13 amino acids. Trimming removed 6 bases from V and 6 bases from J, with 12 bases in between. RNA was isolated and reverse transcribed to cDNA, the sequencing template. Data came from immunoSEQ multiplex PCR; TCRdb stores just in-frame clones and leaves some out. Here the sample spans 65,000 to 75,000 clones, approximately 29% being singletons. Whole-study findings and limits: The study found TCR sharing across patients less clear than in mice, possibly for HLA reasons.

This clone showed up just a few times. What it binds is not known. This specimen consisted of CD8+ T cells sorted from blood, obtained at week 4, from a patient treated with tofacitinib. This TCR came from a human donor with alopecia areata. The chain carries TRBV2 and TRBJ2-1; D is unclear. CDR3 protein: CASSRPPGNEQFF. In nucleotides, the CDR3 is TGTGCCAGCAGCCGGCCCCCGGGCAATGAGCAGTTCTTC.